These T cell receptor beta chains were read from a single sample in a study of cytomegalovirus exposure and HLA in healthy donors. Profiled with immunoSEQ multiplex PCR; TCRdb holds only in-frame clones, not every one. The repertoire has roughly 200,000 clones, roughly 90% of them found once; the top ten carry more than 1%. Sequencing used PBMCs. All receptors derive from a boy aged 2 to 10 in good health and CMV-seronegative. Each CDR3 is given with its conserved first and last residue. The D gene is left open where the match is weak. Clone size is shown for a subset of rows, as once, few, many or a class of expanded clone.

j_call cdr3_length clone_size v_call d_call cdr3_aa cdr3_nt
TRBJ1-3 15 NA TRBV2 NA CASSARANSGNTIYF TGTGCCAGCAGTGCCAGGGCTAACTCTGGAAACACCATATATTTT
TRBJ1-2 14 NA TRBV28 NA CASSLPQGLEGYTF TGTGCCAGCAGTTTACCCCAGGGGTTAGAAGGCTACACCTTC
TRBJ2-5 18 NA TRBV27 TRBD2 CASSEPLGTSGRRQTQYF TGTGCCAGCAGCGAACCCCTCGGGACTAGCGGGAGGAGACAGACCCAGTACTTC
TRBJ2-2 13 once TRBV27 NA CASSLSGSGELFF TGTGCCAGCAGTTTATCCGGGTCCGGGGAGCTGTTTTTT
TRBJ2-1 15 NA TRBV7-2 TRBD1 CASSLTGGSYNEQFF TGTGCCAGCAGCCTAACAGGGGGCTCCTACAATGAGCAGTTCTTC
TRBJ1-4 15 NA TRBV4-1 NA CASSQGESGREKLFF TGCGCCAGCAGCCAAGGGGAGTCCGGGCGGGAAAAACTGTTTTTT
TRBJ2-2 14 NA TRBV11-3 NA CASSTSLPTGELFF TGTGCCAGCAGCACCAGTCTGCCCACCGGGGAGCTGTTTTTT
TRBJ1-1 14 NA TRBV27 NA CASSLTQVNTEAFF TGTGCCAGCAGTTTAACTCAGGTGAACACTGAAGCTTTCTTT
TRBJ1-1 14 NA TRBV27 TRBD1 CASSLKGGQMEAFF TGTGCCAGCAGTTTAAAAGGGGGCCAGATGGAAGCTTTCTTT
TRBJ2-1 17 NA TRBV9 TRBD2 CASSPPSGGVMYNEQFF TGTGCCAGCAGCCCGCCTAGCGGGGGGGTCATGTACAATGAGCAGTTCTTC
TRBJ2-1 15 NA TRBV5-1 TRBD2 CASSWSGGASYEQFF TGCGCCAGCAGCTGGAGCGGGGGGGCGAGCTATGAGCAGTTCTTC
TRBJ2-7 15 NA TRBV6-5 TRBD2 CASSYVGGVAGEQYF TGTGCCAGCAGTTACGTCGGGGGGGTGGCCGGCGAGCAGTACTTC
TRBJ1-2 12 NA TRBV7-9 TRBD1 CAGRGDRVGYTF TGTGCCGGACGGGGGGACAGGGTTGGCTACACCTTC
TRBJ2-3 14 NA TRBV5-1 TRBD2 CASSLVVAGDTQYF TGCGCCAGCAGCTTGGTGGTAGCGGGAGATACGCAGTATTTT
TRBJ2-3 14 NA TRBV5-4 NA CASSLGALTDTQYF TGTGCCAGCAGCTTGGGGGCCCTCACAGATACGCAGTATTTT
TRBJ2-5 13 NA TRBV6-5 NA CASSQYRSGTQYF TGTGCCAGCAGTCAATACAGGTCAGGGACCCAGTACTTC
TRBJ2-5 15 NA TRBV30 TRBD2 CAWSGGGSSKETQYF TGTGCCTGGAGTGGGGGGGGGAGTTCTAAGGAGACCCAGTACTTC
TRBJ1-5 16 NA TRBV11-2 TRBD1 CASSSGQGAGYQPQHF TGTGCCAGCAGCTCGGGACAGGGGGCTGGTTATCAGCCCCAGCATTTT
TRBJ2-1 16 once TRBV23-1 NA CASTPRGRQIYNEQFF TGCGCCAGCACTCCCCGGGGGAGGCAAATTTACAATGAGCAGTTCTTC
TRBJ2-5 14 NA TRBV10-3 TRBD1 CAIRRPGTEETQYF TGTGCCATCAGGCGACCGGGGACAGAAGAGACCCAGTACTTC
TRBJ2-1 15 NA TRBV15 TRBD1 CATSRGQGLPLEQFF TGTGCCACCAGCAGAGGACAGGGCTTACCTCTTGAGCAGTTCTTC
TRBJ2-7 15 NA TRBV15 NA CATSRPGTLGNEQYF TGTGCCACCAGCAGACCCGGGACACTGGGTAACGAGCAGTACTTC
TRBJ2-3 14 NA TRBV27 NA CASSALDSTDTQYF TGTGCCAGCAGTGCACTCGACTCGACAGATACGCAGTATTTT
TRBJ2-1 16 NA TRBV9 TRBD2 CASSVFSTSVTNEQFF TGTGCCAGCAGCGTATTTTCTACTAGCGTTACCAATGAGCAGTTCTTC
TRBJ2-1 13 NA TRBV6-1 NA CASSTKTVHEQFF TGTGCCAGCAGTACTAAGACAGTCCATGAGCAGTTCTTC
TRBJ2-2 15 NA TRBV7-6 TRBD2 CASSPPLAGTGELFF TGTGCCAGCAGCCCCCCGTTAGCGGGGACCGGGGAGCTGTTTTTT
TRBJ2-7 14 NA TRBV11-3 TRBD1 CASSHPGTGVEQYF TGTGCCAGCAGCCACCCGGGGACAGGGGTCGAGCAGTACTTC
TRBJ1-6 11 NA TRBV2 NA CASSVRSPLHF TGTGCCAGCAGTGTTAGATCACCCCTCCACTTT
TRBJ1-1 13 once TRBV9 TRBD1 CASSVDRGTEAFF TGTGCCAGCAGCGTGGACAGGGGCACTGAAGCTTTCTTT
TRBJ2-1 20 NA TRBV6-1 TRBD1 CASSEWWTGGEYPLNSEQFF TGTGCCAGCAGTGAATGGTGGACAGGGGGCGAGTATCCCCTCAATTCAGAGCAGTTCTTC
TRBJ2-3 15 NA TRBV19 NA CASSTTSLGTDTQYF TGTGCCAGTAGTACGACTAGTCTAGGCACAGATACGCAGTATTTT
TRBJ1-5 19 NA TRBV28 NA CASSLWRGGREVSMEPQHF TGTGCCAGCAGTTTATGGCGGGGGGGCAGGGAGGTTTCTATGGAGCCCCAGCATTTT
TRBJ2-1 13 NA TRBV6-5 TRBD2 CASSYQLAGFQFF TGTGCCAGCAGTTACCAGCTAGCGGGATTCCAGTTCTTC
TRBJ1-6 17 NA TRBV27 NA CASSLDRTSSYNSPLHF TGTGCCAGCAGCCTTGACAGGACAAGCTCCTATAATTCACCCCTCCACTTT
TRBJ2-4 14 NA TRBV7-9 NA CSSSASRQGSIQYF TGTTCCAGCAGCGCAAGCCGGCAGGGGAGCATTCAGTACTTC
TRBJ2-3 12 NA TRBV10-3 NA CAISRGGDTQYF TGTGCCATCAGTAGGGGGGGCGATACGCAGTATTTT
TRBJ2-1 13 NA TRBV5-6 TRBD2 CASSFSSGDEQFF TGTGCCAGCAGCTTTTCTAGCGGTGATGAGCAGTTCTTC
TRBJ1-6 14 once TRBV7-9 NA CASSSNYINSPLHF TGTGCCAGCAGCTCCAACTACATTAATTCACCCCTCCACTTT